The rows below give T cell receptor beta chains drawn from one sample of a study of blood T cells in healthy people across ages. MiXCR was run by TCRdb on the 5' RACE reads, yielding one entry per CDR3 protein. There are 700,000 or so distinct CDR3 sequences in the sample; 40% to 45% occur only once, and around 30% lies in the top ten. Input material: blood. These receptors originate from a man older than 75 in good health. CDR3s include the opening cysteine and the closing phenylalanine or tryptophan. A D gene is named only where the DNA matches it firmly. A clone size is listed for some rows: how often the clone was seen (once, few, many), or a class if it is expanded.

D gene | J gene | V gene | clone size | CDR3 DNA | CDR3 protein
. | TRBJ2-5 | TRBV27 | . | TGTGCCAGCAGGGCATCGTCTCTCTATGAGCAGTACTTC | CASRASSLYEQYF
. | TRBJ1-4 | TRBV7-9 | . | TGTGCCAGCAGCCAAGGAGGACTGGGAAAACTGTTTTTT | CASSQGGLGKLFF
TRBD2 | TRBJ2-1 | TRBV7-2 | . | TGTGCCGGCAGCTTAGTTGGGACTAGCGGTTCTGGTGAGCAGTTCTTC | CAGSLVGTSGSGEQFF
TRBD2 | TRBJ2-3 | TRBV20-1 | . | TGCAGTGCTAGAGGACGGGAGGGCGTCACAGATACGCAGTATTTT | CSARGREGVTDTQYF
TRBD2 | TRBJ2-7 | TRBV3-1 | . | TGTGCCAGCAGCCATGGGACTAGCGGGAGGTACGAGCAGTACTTC | CASSHGTSGRYEQYF
. | TRBJ2-3 | TRBV12-3/TRBV12-4 | . | TGTGCCAGCGGAGATACGCAGTATTTT | CASGDTQYF
TRBD1 | TRBJ2-7 | TRBV14 | few | TGTGCCAGCAGGCCCAGGACAGGGGGCACCTACGAGCAGTACTTC | CASRPRTGGTYEQYF
TRBD1 | TRBJ2-1 | TRBV7-3 | . | TGTGCCAGCAGCGGACAGGGGGTCAATGAGCAGTTCTTC | CASSGQGVNEQFF
. | TRBJ2-3 | TRBV20-1 | . | TGCAGTGCCCTAGATTTCGCGTCTTGGGATACGCAGTATTTT | CSALDFASWDTQYF
. | TRBJ1-2 | TRBV6-2/TRBV6-3 | few | TGTGCCAGCAGTTGGATTGGACGGGCTAACTATGGCTACACCTTC | CASSWIGRANYGYTF
. | TRBJ2-7 | TRBV9 | . | TGTGCCAGCAGCGTAGATCCTGGGGGCGCCTACGAGCAGTACTTC | CASSVDPGGAYEQYF
. | TRBJ2-6 | TRBV11-3 | . | TGTGCCAGCAGCGGCGGGGCGGCCAACGTCCTGACTTTC | CASSGGAANVLTF
TRBD1 | TRBJ1-5 | TRBV4-2 | . | TGTGCCAGCAGCCAGGGGACAGACTCGGGGCCCCAGCATTTT | CASSQGTDSGPQHF
. | TRBJ1-2 | TRBV27 | many | TGTGCCAGCAGTATACAGGGTTGTGGCTACACCTTC | CASSIQGCGYTF
TRBD1 | TRBJ2-7 | TRBV29-1 | few | TGCAGCGTTGAAGATCGGACAGGGGGCTACGAGCAGTACTTC | CSVEDRTGGYEQYF
. | TRBJ2-3 | TRBV20-1 | . | TGCAGTGCTAGAGGGGAGTTCACAGATACGCAGTATTTT | CSARGEFTDTQYF
. | TRBJ2-3 | TRBV11-1 | . | TGTGCCGGCAGCTTAGGGGGCATCAGCGGGAGATCAGATACGCAGTATTTT | CAGSLGGISGRSDTQYF
. | TRBJ2-5 | TRBV28 | . | TGTGCCAGCACCTCACAAAAAGAGACCCAGTACTTC | CASTSQKETQYF
TRBD1 | TRBJ2-5 | TRBV28 | . | TGTGCCAGCAGTTTATGGACGGGACAGCAAGAGACCCAGTACTTC | CASSLWTGQQETQYF
TRBD1 | TRBJ2-3 | TRBV7-2 | . | TGTGCCAGCAGCAAACGTACAGGGGGCGTAAGCACAGATACGCAGTATTTT | CASSKRTGGVSTDTQYF
TRBD2 | TRBJ2-3 | TRBV9 | . | TGTGCCAGCAGCCCCCTGAGCGGGAGGGAGGAGCAGTATTTT | CASSPLSGREEQYF
. | TRBJ1-2 | TRBV20-1 | few | TGCAGTGCTAGAGTTGAGCAGTCCTATGGCTACACCTTC | CSARVEQSYGYTF
TRBD2 | TRBJ2-5 | TRBV12-3/TRBV12-4 | few | TGTGCCAGCAGTGATCGGACTAGCGGGAGTTTCGAGACCCAGTACTTC | CASSDRTSGSFETQYF
. | TRBJ2-4 | TRBV28 | . | TGTGCCAGCTTTGGCAGGGGAAGGGACATTCAGTACTTC | CASFGRGRDIQYF
TRBD1 | TRBJ2-1 | TRBV4-2 | . | TGTGCCAGCAGCCAAGATCTGGTGACAGGGGATCTCTACAATGAGCAGTTCTTC | CASSQDLVTGDLYNEQFF
. | TRBJ2-7 | TRBV5-1 | . | TGCGCCAGCAGCTTGGGCCAGGGGTCTTTTGAGCAGTACTTC | CASSLGQGSFEQYF
. | TRBJ2-1 | TRBV20-1 | . | TGCAGTGCTAGAGAGGGCAACAATGAGCAGTTCTTC | CSAREGNNEQFF
. | TRBJ2-5 | TRBV7-2 | once | TGTGCCAGCAGCTCGGGGGCGAGGGTCACCTACGGGCAGTACTTC | CASSSGARVTYGQYF
. | TRBJ1-1 | TRBV20-1 | . | TGCAGTGCTAGAATACAGGGAGTCACTGAAGCTTTCTTT | CSARIQGVTEAFF
. | TRBJ2-1 | TRBV7-7 | few | TGTGCTAGCAGCCAGGCAGCTAGCCGGCCCTACAATGAGCAGTTCTTC | CASSQAASRPYNEQFF
. | TRBJ2-1 | TRBV30 | . | TGTGCCTGGAGTGGAGGGACTGACTACAATGAGCAGTTCTTC | CAWSGGTDYNEQFF
. | TRBJ1-1 | TRBV30 | once | TGTGCCTGCACCCCCTCACAGAACACTGAAGCTTTCTTT | CACTPSQNTEAFF
. | TRBJ1-2 | TRBV7-2 | . | TGTGCCAGCAGCTTAGACATGGGGACGGGAGGCTACACCTTC | CASSLDMGTGGYTF